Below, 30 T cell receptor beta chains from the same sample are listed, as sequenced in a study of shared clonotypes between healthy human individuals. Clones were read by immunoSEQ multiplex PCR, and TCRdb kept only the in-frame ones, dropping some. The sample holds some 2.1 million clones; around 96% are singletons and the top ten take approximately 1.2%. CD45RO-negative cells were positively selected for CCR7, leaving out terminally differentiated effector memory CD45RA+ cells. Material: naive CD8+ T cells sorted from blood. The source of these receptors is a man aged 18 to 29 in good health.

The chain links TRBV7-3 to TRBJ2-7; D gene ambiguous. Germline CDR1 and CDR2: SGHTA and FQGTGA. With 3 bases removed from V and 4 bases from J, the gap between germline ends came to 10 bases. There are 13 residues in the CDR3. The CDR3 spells CASSFGNNYEQYF. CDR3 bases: TGTGCCAGCAGCTTCGGAAATAATTACGAGCAGTACTTC.

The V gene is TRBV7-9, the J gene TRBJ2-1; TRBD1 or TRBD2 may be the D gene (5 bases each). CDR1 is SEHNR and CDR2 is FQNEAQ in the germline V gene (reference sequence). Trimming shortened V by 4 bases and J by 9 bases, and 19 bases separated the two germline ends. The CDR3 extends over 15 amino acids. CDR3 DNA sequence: TGTGCCAGCAGCTCGCCGGGACCAACACACGGTGAGCAGTTCTTC. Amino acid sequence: CASSSPGPTHGEQFF.

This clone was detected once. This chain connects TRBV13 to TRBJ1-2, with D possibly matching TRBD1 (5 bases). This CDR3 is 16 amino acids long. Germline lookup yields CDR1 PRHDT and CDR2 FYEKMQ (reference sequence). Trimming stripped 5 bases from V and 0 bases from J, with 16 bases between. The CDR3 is CASSRTGTGANYGYTF. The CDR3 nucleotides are TGTGCCAGCAGCCGAACTGGGACGGGAGCTAACTATGGCTACACCTTC.

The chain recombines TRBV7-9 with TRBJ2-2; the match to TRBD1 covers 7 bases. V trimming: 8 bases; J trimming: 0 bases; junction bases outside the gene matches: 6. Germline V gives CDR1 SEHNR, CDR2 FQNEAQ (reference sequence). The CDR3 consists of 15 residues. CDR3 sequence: CASGTGQANTGELFF. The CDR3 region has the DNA TGTGCCAGCGGCACCGGACAGGCGAACACCGGGGAGCTGTTTTTT.

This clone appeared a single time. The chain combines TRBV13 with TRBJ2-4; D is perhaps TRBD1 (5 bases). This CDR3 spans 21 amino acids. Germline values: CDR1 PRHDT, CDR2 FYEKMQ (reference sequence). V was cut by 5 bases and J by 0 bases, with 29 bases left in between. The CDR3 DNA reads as TGTGCCAGCAGCAGCTTAGACCCCCTAGGGCAGGGAATACTAGCCAAAAACATTCAGTACTTC. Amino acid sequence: CASSSLDPLGQGILAKNIQYF.

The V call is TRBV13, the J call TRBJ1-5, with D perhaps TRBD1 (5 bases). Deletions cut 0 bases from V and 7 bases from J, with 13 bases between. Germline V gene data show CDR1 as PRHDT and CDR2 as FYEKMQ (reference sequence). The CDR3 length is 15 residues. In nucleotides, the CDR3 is TGTGCCAGCAGCTTAGGTGTAAAGGGGCCCCAGCCCCAGCATTTT. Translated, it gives CASSLGVKGPQPQHF.

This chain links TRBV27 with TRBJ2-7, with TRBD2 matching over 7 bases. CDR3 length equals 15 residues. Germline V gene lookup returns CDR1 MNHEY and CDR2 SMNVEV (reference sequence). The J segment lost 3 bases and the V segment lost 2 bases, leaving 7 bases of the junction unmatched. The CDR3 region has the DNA TGTGCCAGCAGTTTAGTGGCTGCTAGCGGCTACGAGCAGTACTTC. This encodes CASSLVAASGYEQYF.

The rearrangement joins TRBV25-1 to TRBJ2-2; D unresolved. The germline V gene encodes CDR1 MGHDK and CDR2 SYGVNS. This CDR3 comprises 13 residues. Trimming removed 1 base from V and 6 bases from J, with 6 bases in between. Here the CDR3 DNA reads TGTGCCAGCAGTGAATTACCCGCCGGGGAGCTGTTTTTT. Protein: CASSELPAGELFF.

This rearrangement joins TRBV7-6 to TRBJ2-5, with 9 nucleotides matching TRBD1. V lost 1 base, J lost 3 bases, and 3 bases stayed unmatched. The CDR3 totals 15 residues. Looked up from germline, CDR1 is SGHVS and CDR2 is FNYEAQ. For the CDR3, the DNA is TGTGCCAGCAGCTTAGAAACAGGGGGCGAAGAGACCCAGTACTTC. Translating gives CASSLETGGEETQYF.

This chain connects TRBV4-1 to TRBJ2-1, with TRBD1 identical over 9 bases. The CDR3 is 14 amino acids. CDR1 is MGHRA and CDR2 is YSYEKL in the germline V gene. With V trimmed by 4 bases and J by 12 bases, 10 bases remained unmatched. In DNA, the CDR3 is TGCGCCAGCAGCCCTCGGACAGGGGACCTTGGGCAGTTCTTC. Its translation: CASSPRTGDLGQFF.

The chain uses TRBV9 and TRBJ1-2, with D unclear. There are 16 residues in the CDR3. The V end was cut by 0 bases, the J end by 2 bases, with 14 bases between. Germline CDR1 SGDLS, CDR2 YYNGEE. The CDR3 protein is CASSVEKAKGNYGYTF. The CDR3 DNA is TGTGCCAGCAGCGTAGAGAAGGCGAAGGGCAACTATGGCTACACCTTC. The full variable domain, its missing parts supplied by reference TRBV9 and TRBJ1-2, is DSGVTQTPKHLITATGQRVTLRCSPRSGDLSVYWYQQSLDQGLQFLIQYYNGEERAKGNILERFSAQQFPDLHSELNLSSLELGDSALYFCASSVEKAKGNYGYTFGSGTRLTVV.

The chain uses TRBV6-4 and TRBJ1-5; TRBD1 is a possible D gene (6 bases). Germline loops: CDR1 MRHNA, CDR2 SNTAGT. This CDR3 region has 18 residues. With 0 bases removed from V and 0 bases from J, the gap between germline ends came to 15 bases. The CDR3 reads CASSDSGQGRYSNQPQHF. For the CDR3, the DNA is TGTGCCAGCAGTGACTCTGGGCAGGGGCGTTATAGCAATCAGCCCCAGCATTTT.

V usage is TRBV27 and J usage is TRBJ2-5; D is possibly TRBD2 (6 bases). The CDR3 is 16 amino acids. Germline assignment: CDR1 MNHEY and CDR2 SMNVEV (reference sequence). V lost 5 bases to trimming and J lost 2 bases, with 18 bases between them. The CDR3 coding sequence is TGTGCCAGCAGTGGCCACGCCCTTGGAGGGCAAGAGACCCAGTACTTC. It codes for CASSGHALGGQETQYF.

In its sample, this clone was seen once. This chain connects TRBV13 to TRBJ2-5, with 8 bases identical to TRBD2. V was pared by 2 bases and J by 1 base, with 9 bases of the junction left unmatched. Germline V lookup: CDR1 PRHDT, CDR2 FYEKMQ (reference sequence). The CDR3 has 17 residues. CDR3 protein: CASSLSPVAGSQETQYF. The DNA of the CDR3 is TGTGCCAGCAGCTTATCCCCAGTAGCGGGGTCCCAAGAGACCCAGTACTTC.

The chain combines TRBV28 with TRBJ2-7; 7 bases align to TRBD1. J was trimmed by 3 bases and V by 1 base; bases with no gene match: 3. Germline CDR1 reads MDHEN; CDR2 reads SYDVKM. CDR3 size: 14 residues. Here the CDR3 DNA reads TGTGCCAGCAGTTTATCAGGGGGAAACTACGAGCAGTACTTC. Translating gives CASSLSGGNYEQYF.

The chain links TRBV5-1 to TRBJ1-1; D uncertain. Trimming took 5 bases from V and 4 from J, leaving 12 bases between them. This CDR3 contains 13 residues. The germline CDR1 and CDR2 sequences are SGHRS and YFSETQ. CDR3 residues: CASSLYGSTEAFF. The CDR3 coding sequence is TGCGCCAGCAGTCTATACGGGAGCACTGAAGCTTTCTTT.

The CDR3 DNA follows: TGCGCCAGCAGCTGGGACGGAGCGGAGGGAGAAACTGATACGCAGTATTTT. Residues: CASSWDGAEGETDTQYF. V is TRBV5-1 and J is TRBJ2-3; maybe TRBD2 (6 bases). Germline CDR1 reads SGHRS; CDR2 reads YFSETQ. This CDR3 contains 17 residues. Trimming cost V 3 bases and J 6 bases, with 23 bases left between them.

The CDR3 bases are TGTGCCAGCAGTTGGACAGGGGGAGTGTACGAGCAGTACTTC. This sequence encodes CASSWTGGVYEQYF. The chain joins TRBV6-5 to TRBJ2-7; TRBD1 matches 10 bases. V was clipped by 4 bases and J by 4 bases; unmatched bases: 4. CDR1 is MNHEY, CDR2 SVGAGI, per germline. The CDR3 length is 14 residues.

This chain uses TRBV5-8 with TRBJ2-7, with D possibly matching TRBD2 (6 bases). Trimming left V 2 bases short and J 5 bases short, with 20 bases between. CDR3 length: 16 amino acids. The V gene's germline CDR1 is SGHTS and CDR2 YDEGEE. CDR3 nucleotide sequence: TGTGCCAGCAGCTTAGGTTTGGGAGGATGGTCGGACGAGCAGTACTTC. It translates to CASSLGLGGWSDEQYF.

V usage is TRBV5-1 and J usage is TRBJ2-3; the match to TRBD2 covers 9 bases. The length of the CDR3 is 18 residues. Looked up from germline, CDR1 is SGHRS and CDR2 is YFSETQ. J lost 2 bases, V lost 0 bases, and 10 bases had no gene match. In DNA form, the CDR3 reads TGCGCCAGCAGCTTGGTTCTTTCGCGGGGGGGCCCCACAGATACGCAGTATTTT. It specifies CASSLVLSRGGPTDTQYF.

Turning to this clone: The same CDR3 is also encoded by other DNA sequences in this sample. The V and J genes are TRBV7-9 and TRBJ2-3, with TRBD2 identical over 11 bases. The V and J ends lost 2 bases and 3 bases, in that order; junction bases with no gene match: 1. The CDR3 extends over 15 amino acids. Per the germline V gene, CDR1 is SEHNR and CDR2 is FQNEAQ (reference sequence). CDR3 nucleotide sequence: TGTGCCAGCAGCTTACTAGCGGGGGGAACAGATACGCAGTATTTT. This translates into CASSLLAGGTDTQYF.

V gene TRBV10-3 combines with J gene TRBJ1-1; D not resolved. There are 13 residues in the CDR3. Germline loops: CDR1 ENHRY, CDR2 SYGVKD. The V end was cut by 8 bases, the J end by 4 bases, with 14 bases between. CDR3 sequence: CAIGDPEGTEAFF. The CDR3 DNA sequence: TGTGCCATCGGAGACCCCGAAGGCACTGAAGCTTTCTTT.

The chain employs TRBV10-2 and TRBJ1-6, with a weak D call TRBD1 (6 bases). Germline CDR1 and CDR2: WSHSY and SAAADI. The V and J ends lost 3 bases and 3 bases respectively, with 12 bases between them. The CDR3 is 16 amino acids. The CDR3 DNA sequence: TGCGCCAGCAGTGAAAGCAGGGGTCTCTATAATTCACCCCTCCACTTT. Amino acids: CASSESRGLYNSPLHF.

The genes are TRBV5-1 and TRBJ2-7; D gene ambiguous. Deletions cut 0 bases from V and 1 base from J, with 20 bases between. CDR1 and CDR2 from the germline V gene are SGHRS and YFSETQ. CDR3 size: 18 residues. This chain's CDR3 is CASSLAPPAAQTSYEQYF. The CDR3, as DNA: TGCGCCAGCAGCTTGGCCCCCCCCGCAGCCCAGACTTCCTACGAGCAGTACTTC.

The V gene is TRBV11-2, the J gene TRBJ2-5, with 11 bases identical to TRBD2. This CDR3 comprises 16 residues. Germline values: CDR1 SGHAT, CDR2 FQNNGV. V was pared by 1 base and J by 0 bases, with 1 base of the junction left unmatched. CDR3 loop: CASSLVGLADQETQYF. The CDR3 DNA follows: TGTGCCAGCAGCTTAGTGGGACTAGCGGACCAAGAGACCCAGTACTTC.

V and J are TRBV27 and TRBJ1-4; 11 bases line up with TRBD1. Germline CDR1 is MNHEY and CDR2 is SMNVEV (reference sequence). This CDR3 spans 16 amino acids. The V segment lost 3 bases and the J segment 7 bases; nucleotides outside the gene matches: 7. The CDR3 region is CASSLSPGQGGEKLFF. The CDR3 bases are TGTGCCAGCAGTTTGTCCCCGGGACAGGGGGGTGAAAAACTGTTTTTT.

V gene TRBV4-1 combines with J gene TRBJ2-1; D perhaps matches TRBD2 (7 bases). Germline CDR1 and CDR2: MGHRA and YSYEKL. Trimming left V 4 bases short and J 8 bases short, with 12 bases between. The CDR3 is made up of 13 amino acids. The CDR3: CASSPRGGDEQFF. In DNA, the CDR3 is TGCGCCAGCAGCCCGCGCGGGGGCGATGAGCAGTTCTTC.

CDR3 sequence reads: CASRETSSVLNEQYF. CDR3 nucleotides: TGTGCCAGCAGGGAGACTAGCTCTGTTTTAAACGAGCAGTACTTC. This chain uses TRBV2 with TRBJ2-7; 7 bases are shared with TRBD2. Germline V gene lookup returns CDR1 SNHLY and CDR2 FYNNEI. Trimming took 6 bases from V and 5 from J; bases not matched to a gene: 13. This CDR3 contains 15 residues.

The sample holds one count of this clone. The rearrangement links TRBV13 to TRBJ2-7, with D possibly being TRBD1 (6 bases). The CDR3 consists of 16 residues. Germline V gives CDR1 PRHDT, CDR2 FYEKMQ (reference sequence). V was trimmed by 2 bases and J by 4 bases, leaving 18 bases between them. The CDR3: CASSLSEGGGWYEQYF. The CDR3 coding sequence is TGTGCCAGCAGCTTAAGTGAAGGGGGTGGGTGGTACGAGCAGTACTTC.

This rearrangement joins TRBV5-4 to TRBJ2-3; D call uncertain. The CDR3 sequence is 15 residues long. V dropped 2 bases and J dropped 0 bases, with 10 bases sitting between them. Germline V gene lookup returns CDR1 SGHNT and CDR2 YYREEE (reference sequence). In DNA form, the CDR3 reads TGTGCCAGCAGCTTCCTGGGCTCTAGCACAGATACGCAGTATTTT. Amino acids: CASSFLGSSTDTQYF.